Listed below are T cell receptor beta chains from one sample, sequenced in a study of HIV-infected patients and healthy controls. Via MiXCR, TCRdb re-called the 5' RACE reads, giving one row per CDR3 protein. The sample yields some 70,000 distinct CDR3 sequences, roughly 21% seen once. Sequencing input: CD4+ T cells from blood. The source of these receptors is a human donor in good health. CDR3s include the opening cysteine and the closing phenylalanine or tryptophan. A D gene is named only where the DNA matches it firmly. For some rows the clone size is stated as once, few or many, or as a class when expanded; others skip it.

TRBD1,TRBJ2-3,TRBV5-1,.,CASRPQGESTDTQYF,TGCGCCAGCCGCCCACAGGGGGAAAGCACAGATACGCAGTATTTT
.,TRBJ2-2,TRBV2,.,CASSARTPDRGELFF,TGTGCCAGCAGTGCCCGGACCCCAGATCGCGGGGAGCTGTTTTTT
.,TRBJ1-6,TRBV7-2,few,CASSFRGSDSPLHF,TGTGCCAGCAGCTTCAGGGGATCGGATTCACCCCTCCACTTT
.,TRBJ1-1,TRBV18,.,CASGAMNTEAFF,TGTGCCAGTGGTGCCATGAACACTGAAGCTTTCTTT
TRBD1,TRBJ1-2,TRBV12-3/TRBV12-4,few,CASSLTPLPVPGQGYGYTF,TGTGCCAGCAGTTTAACCCCCCTGCCAGTTCCGGGACAGGGCTATGGCTACACCTTC
.,TRBJ2-7,TRBV10-3,few,CAISDHMGSYEQYF,TGTGCCATCAGTGATCACATGGGGTCCTACGAGCAGTACTTC
.,TRBJ1-5,TRBV18,few,CASSPSGNSNQPQHF,TGTGCCAGCTCACCATCGGGGAATAGCAATCAGCCCCAGCATTTT
.,TRBJ1-1,TRBV7-9,.,CASSHGRENTEAFF,TGTGCCAGCAGCCACGGACGGGAGAACACTGAAGCTTTCTTT
TRBD1,TRBJ1-1,TRBV6-5,.,CASSWDRSNTEAFF,TGTGCCAGCAGCTGGGACAGGTCGAACACTGAAGCTTTCTTT
.,TRBJ1-1,TRBV12-3/TRBV12-4,.,CASSLALNTEAFF,TGTGCCAGCAGTTTAGCGCTGAACACTGAAGCTTTCTTT
.,TRBJ1-4,TRBV2,many,CASTRTAGSEKLFF,TGTGCCAGCACCAGGACAGCCGGAAGTGAAAAACTGTTTTTT
.,TRBJ2-2,TRBV29-1,many,CSVAIGPNTGELFF,TGCAGCGTGGCCATAGGGCCGAACACCGGGGAGCTGTTTTTT
.,TRBJ1-6,TRBV27,few,CASSLWGSTGGNSPLHF,TGTGCCAGCAGTTTATGGGGATCGACAGGTGGGAATTCACCCCTCCACTTT
.,TRBJ1-5,TRBV20-1,few,CSAKIVRGSNQPQHF,TGCAGTGCTAAAATCGTCAGGGGCAGCAATCAGCCCCAGCATTTT
TRBD2,TRBJ2-1,TRBV29-1,many,CSVERSGRAYNEQFF,TGCAGCGTTGAACGTAGCGGGAGGGCGTACAATGAGCAGTTCTTC
.,TRBJ2-5,TRBV15,many,CATSRFRGTQYF,TGTGCCACCAGCAGATTCAGGGGGACCCAGTACTTC
.,TRBJ2-3,TRBV6-6,few,CASSTEAGGGTDTQYF,TGTGCCAGCAGCACAGAAGCAGGTGGGGGCACAGATACGCAGTATTTT
.,TRBJ2-3,TRBV5-1,.,CASSLDSPETDTQYF,TGCGCCAGCAGCTTGGACAGTCCAGAGACAGATACGCAGTATTTT
TRBD1,TRBJ1-2,TRBV7-9,.,CASSIRGNGYTF,TGTGCCAGCAGCATCAGGGGGAATGGCTACACCTTC
TRBD2,TRBJ2-1,TRBV29-1,.,CSTGLESYNEQFF,TGCAGCACCGGACTAGAAAGTTACAATGAGCAGTTCTTC
.,TRBJ1-5,TRBV6-1,many,CASSEQYSNQPQHF,TGTGCCAGCAGTGAACAGTATAGCAATCAGCCCCAGCATTTT
TRBD1,TRBJ2-5,TRBV5-1,many,CASSLQGQGLETQYF,TGCGCCAGCAGCCTACAGGGACAGGGATTGGAGACCCAGTACTTC
TRBD2,TRBJ2-4,TRBV6-2/TRBV6-3,few,CASRRTLAGAVAKNIQYF,TGTGCCAGCAGAAGAACCCTAGCGGGGGCCGTAGCCAAAAACATTCAGTACTTC
.,TRBJ2-1,TRBV20-1,many,CSARVGRSSYNEQFF,TGCAGTGCTAGAGTAGGCCGGAGCTCCTACAATGAGCAGTTCTTC
TRBD1,TRBJ2-7,TRBV12-3/TRBV12-4,.,CASRAGTAAYEQYF,TGTGCCAGCAGGGCCGGGACAGCCGCCTACGAGCAGTACTTC
TRBD2,TRBJ2-1,TRBV19,.,CASSIDRLAGKFF,TGTGCCAGTAGTATAGATCGACTAGCGGGGAAGTTCTTC
TRBD1,TRBJ1-2,TRBV7-2,.,CASSIPRDRGLYGYTF,TGTGCCAGCAGCATCCCCAGGGACAGGGGTCTCTATGGCTACACCTTC
.,TRBJ1-1,TRBV24-1,few,CATSDSLNTEAFF,TGTGCCACCAGTGACAGTTTGAACACTGAAGCTTTCTTT
.,TRBJ1-2,TRBV12-3/TRBV12-4,.,CASSLPAGYGYTF,TGTGCCAGCAGTTTACCCGCAGGGTATGGCTACACCTTC
.,TRBJ1-2,TRBV19,many,CASSQKGDYGYTF,TGTGCCAGTAGTCAAAAGGGAGACTATGGCTACACCTTC
TRBD2,TRBJ2-2,TRBV6-2/TRBV6-3,.,CASSRLAGGSAGELFF,TGTGCCAGCAGCCGACTAGCGGGGGGCTCCGCCGGGGAGCTGTTTTTT
.,TRBJ1-2,TRBV18,.,CASSPSGTDDGYTF,TGTGCCAGCTCACCGTCGGGGACGGATGATGGCTACACCTTC
.,TRBJ1-1,TRBV21-1,few,CASTGRVTGGQSTEAFF,TGTGCCAGCACTGGACGGGTTACAGGGGGCCAGAGCACTGAAGCTTTCTTT
.,TRBJ2-6,TRBV10-3,few,CAISPTRQPNSGANVLTF,TGTGCCATCAGTCCTACGCGACAGCCAAACTCTGGGGCCAACGTCCTGACTTTC
.,TRBJ1-2,TRBV11-3,many,CASSLEGRASNYGYTF,TGTGCCAGCAGCTTAGAGGGCAGGGCTTCTAACTATGGCTACACCTTC
TRBD1,TRBJ2-5,TRBV30,.,CAWSRGLQETQYF,TGTGCCTGGAGCAGGGGGCTTCAAGAGACCCAGTACTTC
TRBD2,TRBJ2-1,TRBV20-1,many,CSAIQREGYNEQFF,TGCAGTGCTATACAGCGGGAGGGTTACAATGAGCAGTTCTTC
.,TRBJ2-3,TRBV6-2/TRBV6-3,many,CASSPTRRVTDTQYF,TGTGCCAGCAGTCCCACCCGGCGGGTCACAGATACGCAGTATTTT
TRBD1,TRBJ1-1,TRBV29-1,many,CSVTDRGYTEAFF,TGCAGCGTCACGGACAGGGGCTACACTGAAGCTTTCTTT
.,TRBJ2-5,TRBV6-2/TRBV6-3,once,CARGSQETQYF,TGTGCCAGAGGCTCACAAGAGACCCAGTACTTC
.,TRBJ1-2,TRBV30,.,CAWNKFPRGALTYGYTF,TGTGCCTGGAACAAATTCCCTAGGGGGGCCCTGACATATGGCTACACCTTC
.,TRBJ1-2,TRBV12-3/TRBV12-4,many,CASSPSGVNYGYTF,TGTGCCAGCAGCCCCAGCGGGGTTAACTATGGCTACACCTTC
.,TRBJ2-6,TRBV7-9,.,CASSLAHTGGGANVLTF,TGTGCCAGCAGCTTAGCGCACACTGGTGGTGGGGCCAACGTCCTGACTTTC
.,TRBJ2-7,TRBV5-5,many,CASSLEATVSSYEQYF,TGTGCCAGCAGCTTGGAGGCGACAGTGAGCTCCTACGAGCAGTACTTC
.,TRBJ1-1,TRBV12-3/TRBV12-4,few,CASSSGPGYTEAFF,TGTGCCAGCAGTTCGGGACCGGGTTACACTGAAGCTTTCTTT
.,TRBJ1-2,TRBV7-2,.,CASSLGIGSYGYTF,TGTGCCAGCAGCTTAGGTATAGGGAGCTATGGCTACACCTTC
TRBD1,TRBJ2-2,TRBV7-9,.,CASSTSWDRGQGVGELFF,TGTGCCAGCAGCACCTCTTGGGACAGGGGTCAAGGCGTCGGGGAGCTGTTTTTT
.,TRBJ1-3,TRBV5-5,many,CASSYGSQVNSGNTIYF,TGTGCCAGCAGCTACGGTAGCCAAGTGAACTCTGGAAACACCATATATTTT
.,TRBJ2-3,TRBV12-3/TRBV12-4,few,CASSSGSGFQTQYF,TGTGCCAGCAGTTCAGGGTCGGGGTTCCAAACGCAGTATTTT
.,TRBJ1-1,TRBV12-3/TRBV12-4,once,CASSLSRRFTEAFF,TGTGCCAGCAGTTTATCCAGGCGGTTCACTGAAGCTTTCTTT
.,TRBJ2-7,TRBV29-1,many,CSVRRTATSYEQYF,TGCAGCGTGAGAAGGACAGCGACCTCCTACGAGCAGTACTTC
.,TRBJ1-4,TRBV5-1,once,CASSLGRATNEKLFF,TGCGCCAGCAGCTTGGGCAGGGCGACTAATGAAAAACTGTTTTTT
TRBD1,TRBJ1-2,TRBV12-3/TRBV12-4,.,CASSREDRRDGYTF,TGTGCCAGCAGCCGAGAGGACAGGAGGGATGGCTACACCTTC
.,TRBJ1-2,TRBV5-5,.,CASSPVAGPAIYGYTF,TGTGCCAGCAGCCCCGTGGCGGGGCCGGCTATCTATGGCTACACCTTC
TRBD1,TRBJ2-6,TRBV7-2,few,CASSLLGTGFTGANVLTF,TGTGCCAGCAGCTTATTAGGGACAGGCTTTACTGGGGCCAACGTCCTGACTTTC
.,TRBJ1-4,TRBV3-1,.,CASSQAVWVNEKLFF,TGTGCCAGCAGCCAAGCTGTGTGGGTTAATGAAAAACTGTTTTTT
.,TRBJ2-3,TRBV19,.,CASSAQGSADTQYF,TGTGCCAGTAGTGCACAGGGTTCAGCAGATACGCAGTATTTT
TRBD1,TRBJ1-1,TRBV20-1,few,CSARNREGALNTEAFF,TGCAGTGCTAGGAATCGTGAGGGGGCCCTGAACACTGAAGCTTTCTTT
.,TRBJ2-5,TRBV5-1,.,CASSINQETQYF,TGCGCCAGCAGCATAAACCAAGAGACCCAGTACTTC
.,TRBJ2-2,TRBV7-8,many,CASRPPGTGELFF,TGTGCCAGCAGGCCCCCGGGGACCGGGGAGCTGTTTTTT